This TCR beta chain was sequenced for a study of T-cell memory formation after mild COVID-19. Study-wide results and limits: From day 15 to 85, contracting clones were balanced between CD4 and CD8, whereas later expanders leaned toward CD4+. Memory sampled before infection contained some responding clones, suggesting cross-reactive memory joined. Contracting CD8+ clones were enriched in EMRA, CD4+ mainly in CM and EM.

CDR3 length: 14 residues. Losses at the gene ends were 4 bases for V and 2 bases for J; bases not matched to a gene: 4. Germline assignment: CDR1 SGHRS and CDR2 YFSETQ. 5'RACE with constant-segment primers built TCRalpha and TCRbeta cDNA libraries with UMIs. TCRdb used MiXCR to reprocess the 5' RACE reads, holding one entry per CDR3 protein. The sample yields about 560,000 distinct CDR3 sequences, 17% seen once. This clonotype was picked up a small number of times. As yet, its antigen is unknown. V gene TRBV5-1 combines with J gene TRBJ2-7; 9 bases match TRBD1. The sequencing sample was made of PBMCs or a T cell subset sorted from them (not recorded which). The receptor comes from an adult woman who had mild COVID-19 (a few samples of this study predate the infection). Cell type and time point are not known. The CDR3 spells CASSRDRETYEQYF. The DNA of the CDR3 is TGCGCCAGCAGCAGGGACAGGGAGACCTACGAGCAGTACTTC.